This TCR beta chain was recovered during a study of identical twins. Study conclusions and caveats: Beta out-of-frame twin sharing showed a weaker excess. Partial confounding of zero-insertion analyses by invariant MAIT and iNKT cells was possible. Findings came from cross-sectional statistics, without long-term follow-up of donors.

This clonotype was detected only a few times. The antigen is unknown. CDR1 is SGHRS and CDR2 is YFSETQ in the germline V gene. V lost 4 bases to trimming and J lost 5 bases, with 10 bases between them. The CDR3 is 13 residues long. TCRdb analysed the 5' RACE reads with MiXCR anew, one entry per CDR3 protein. Among some 500,000 distinct CDR3 sequences listed, approximately 15% were seen once. The data were also submitted as part of a second study, on yellow fever vaccine responses in identical twins.

The sequencing sample was made of CD4+ T cells sorted from blood. The receptor comes from a woman aged 18-29 years in good health. The chain recombines TRBV5-1 with TRBJ2-1; D perhaps matches TRBD1 (5 bases). The chain's CDR3 is CASSDDRDNEQFF. The DNA of the CDR3 is TGCGCCAGCAGCGACGACAGAGACAATGAGCAGTTCTTC.